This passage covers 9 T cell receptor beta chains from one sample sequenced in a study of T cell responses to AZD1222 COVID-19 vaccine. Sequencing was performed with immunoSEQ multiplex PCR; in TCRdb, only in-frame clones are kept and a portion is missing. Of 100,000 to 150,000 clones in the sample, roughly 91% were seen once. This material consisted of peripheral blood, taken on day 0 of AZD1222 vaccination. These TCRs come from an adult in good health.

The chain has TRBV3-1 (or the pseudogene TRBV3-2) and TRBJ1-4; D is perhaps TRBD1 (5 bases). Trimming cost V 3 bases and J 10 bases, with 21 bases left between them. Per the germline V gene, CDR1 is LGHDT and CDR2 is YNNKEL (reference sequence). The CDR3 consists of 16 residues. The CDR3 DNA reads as TGTGCCAGCAGCCAGGACGGAGGGGTTGGGATCCGAAAACTGTTTTTT. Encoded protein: CASSQDGGVGIRKLFF.

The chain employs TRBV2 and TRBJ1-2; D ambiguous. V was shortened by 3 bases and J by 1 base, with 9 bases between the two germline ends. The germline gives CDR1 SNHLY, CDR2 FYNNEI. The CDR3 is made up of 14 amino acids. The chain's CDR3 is CASSDNMYNYGYTF. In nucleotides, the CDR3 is TGTGCCAGCAGTGACAACATGTATAACTATGGCTACACCTTC.

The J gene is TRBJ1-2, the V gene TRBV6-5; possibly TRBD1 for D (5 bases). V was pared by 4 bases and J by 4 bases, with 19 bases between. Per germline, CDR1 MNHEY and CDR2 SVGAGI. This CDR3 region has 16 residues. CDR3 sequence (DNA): TGTGCCAGCAGTTTAGGACAACCGGGGATGGGCTATGGCTACACCTTC. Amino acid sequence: CASSLGQPGMGYGYTF.

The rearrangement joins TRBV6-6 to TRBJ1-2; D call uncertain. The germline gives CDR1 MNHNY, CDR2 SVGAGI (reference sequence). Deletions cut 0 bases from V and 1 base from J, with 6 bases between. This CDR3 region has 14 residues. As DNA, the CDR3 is TGTGCCAGCAGTTACTCTACAGTTAACTATGGCTACACCTTC. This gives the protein CASSYSTVNYGYTF.

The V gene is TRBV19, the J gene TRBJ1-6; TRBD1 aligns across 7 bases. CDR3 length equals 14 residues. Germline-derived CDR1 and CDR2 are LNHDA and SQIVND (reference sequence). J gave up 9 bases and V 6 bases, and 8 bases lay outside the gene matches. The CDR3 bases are TGTGCCAGTAGCTGGGGACAGACGTTTTCACCCCTCCACTTT. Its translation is CASSWGQTFSPLHF.

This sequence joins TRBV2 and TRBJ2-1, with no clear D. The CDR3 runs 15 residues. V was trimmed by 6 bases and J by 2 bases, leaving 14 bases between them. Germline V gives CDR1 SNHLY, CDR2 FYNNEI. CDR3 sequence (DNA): TGTGCCAGCAGCCTAAATGTCGGAACCTACAATGAGCAGTTCTTC. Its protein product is CASSLNVGTYNEQFF.

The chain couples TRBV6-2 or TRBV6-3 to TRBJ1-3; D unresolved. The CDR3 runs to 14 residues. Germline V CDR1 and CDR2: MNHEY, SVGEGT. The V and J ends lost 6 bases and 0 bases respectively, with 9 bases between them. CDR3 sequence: CASSAWGSGNTIYF. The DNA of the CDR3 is TGTGCCAGCAGCGCTTGGGGCTCTGGAAACACCATATATTTT.

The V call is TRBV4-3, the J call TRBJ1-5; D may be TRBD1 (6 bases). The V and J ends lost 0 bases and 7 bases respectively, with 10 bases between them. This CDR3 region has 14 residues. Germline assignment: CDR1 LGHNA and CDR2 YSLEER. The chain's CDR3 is CASSQDRGGQPQHF. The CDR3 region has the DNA TGCGCCAGCAGCCAAGACAGGGGCGGGCAGCCCCAGCATTTT.

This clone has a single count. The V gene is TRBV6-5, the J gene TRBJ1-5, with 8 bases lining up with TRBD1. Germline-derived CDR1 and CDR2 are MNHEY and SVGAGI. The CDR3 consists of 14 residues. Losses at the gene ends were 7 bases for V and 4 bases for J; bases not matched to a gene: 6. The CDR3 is CASKRGQVNQPQHF. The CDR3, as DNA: TGTGCCAGCAAAAGGGGACAGGTTAATCAGCCCCAGCATTTT.